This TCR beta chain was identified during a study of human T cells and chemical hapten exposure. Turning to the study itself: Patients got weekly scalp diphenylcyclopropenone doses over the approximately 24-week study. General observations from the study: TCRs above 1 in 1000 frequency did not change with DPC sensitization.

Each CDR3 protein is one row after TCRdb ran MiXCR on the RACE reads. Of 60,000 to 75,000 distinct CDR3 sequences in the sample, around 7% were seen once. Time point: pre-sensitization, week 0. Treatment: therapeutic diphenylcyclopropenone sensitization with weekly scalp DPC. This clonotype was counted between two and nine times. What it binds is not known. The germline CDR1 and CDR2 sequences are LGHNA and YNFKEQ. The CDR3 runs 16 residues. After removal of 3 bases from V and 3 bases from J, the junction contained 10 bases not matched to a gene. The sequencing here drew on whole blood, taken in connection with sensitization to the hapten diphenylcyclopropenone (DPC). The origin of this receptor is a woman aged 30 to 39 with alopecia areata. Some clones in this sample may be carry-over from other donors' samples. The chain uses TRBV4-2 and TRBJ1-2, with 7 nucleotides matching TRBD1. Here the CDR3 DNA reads TGTGCCAGCAGCCAGGAAAGGAACAGGGGAGACTATGGCTACACCTTC. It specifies CASSQERNRGDYGYTF.